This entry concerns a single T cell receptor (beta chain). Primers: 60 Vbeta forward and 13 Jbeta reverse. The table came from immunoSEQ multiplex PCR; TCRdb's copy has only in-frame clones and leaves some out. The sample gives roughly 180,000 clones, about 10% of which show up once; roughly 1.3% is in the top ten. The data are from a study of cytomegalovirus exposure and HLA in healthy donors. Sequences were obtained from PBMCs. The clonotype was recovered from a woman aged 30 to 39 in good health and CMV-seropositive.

This CDR3 is CASSSYSKRDNNEQFF. The CDR3 DNA sequence: TGTGCCAGCAGCTCATACTCGAAGAGGGACAACAATGAGCAGTTCTTC. The genes are TRBV7-6 and TRBJ2-1, with D perhaps matching TRBD1 (6 bases). The V end lost 4 bases, the J end lost 5 bases, and 18 bases lay between the germline ends. Germline-derived CDR1 and CDR2 are SGHVS and FNYEAQ. The length of the CDR3 is 16 residues.